Listed here are 14 T cell receptor beta chains from one sample, sequenced in a study of vaccination effects on CD4 cells after COVID-19. Culturing for around 10 days preceded CD4+ T cell isolation. Assay: immunoSEQ multiplex PCR; the TCRdb copy retains only in-frame clones and omits some. The sample has about 37,000 clones, roughly 79% seen once. These TCRs are of unknown antigen specificity. Sequences were derived from CD4+ T cells from PBMCs cultured without peptide, sampled before COVID-19 vaccination. The receptor source for this set is a human donor who received a COVID-19 vaccine.

This chain links TRBV29-1 with TRBJ2-7; weak D call: TRBD2 (6 bases). The germline V and J ends were trimmed by 5 bases and 2 bases, with 22 bases remaining between them. The germline V gene encodes CDR1 SQVTM and CDR2 ANQGSEA. This CDR3 has 16 amino acids. DNA for the CDR3: TGCAGCGTTCTCGGGGGTGGAGGAGATCTTACCTACGAGCAGTACTTC. This translates into CSVLGGGGDLTYEQYF.

V usage is TRBV2 and J usage is TRBJ2-3; D not resolved. Trimming left V 6 bases short and J 5 bases short, with 12 bases between. Germline V gene lookup returns CDR1 SNHLY and CDR2 FYNNEI. The CDR3 extends over 13 amino acids. The CDR3, as DNA: TGTGCCAGCAGGGAGACTCCACTAGATACGCAGTATTTT. Protein sequence: CASRETPLDTQYF.

The chain links TRBV19 to TRBJ1-1; D is possibly TRBD1 (5 bases). The CDR3 loop spans 14 amino acids. V shed 4 bases and J shed 1 base, with 10 bases lying between them. Germline-derived CDR1 and CDR2 are LNHDA and SQIVND (reference sequence). The CDR3 here is CASSTRGGNTEAFF. The DNA for the CDR3 is TGTGCCAGTAGTACGAGGGGAGGGAACACTGAAGCTTTCTTT.

The chain employs TRBV10-2 and TRBJ2-5, with TRBD2 matching over 7 bases. Trimming at V came to 0 bases and at J to 4 bases, leaving 2 bases not matched to a gene. From germline, CDR1 is WSHSY and CDR2 SAAADI. This CDR3 spans 14 amino acids. CDR3 amino acids: CASSESGRGETQYF. CDR3 DNA: TGCGCCAGCAGTGAGTCGGGGAGGGGAGAGACCCAGTACTTC.

This chain joins TRBV4-2 and TRBJ1-3; the D is unclear. Germline-derived CDR1 and CDR2 are LGHNA and YNFKEQ. V was pared by 0 bases and J by 0 bases, with 15 bases between. The CDR3 loop spans 18 amino acids. CDR3 residues: CASSQDSPGGYSGNTIYF. The CDR3 DNA reads TGTGCCAGCAGCCAAGATTCCCCCGGAGGGTACTCTGGAAACACCATATATTTT.

Only one count was recorded for this clone. This chain joins TRBV5-6 and TRBJ2-7; D call uncertain. The CDR3 is made up of 13 amino acids. Trimming left V 0 bases short and J 4 bases short, with 8 bases between. Germline V lookup: CDR1 SGHDT, CDR2 YYEEEE. The CDR3 protein is CASSLGVPYEQYF. Here the CDR3 DNA reads TGTGCCAGCAGCTTGGGGGTCCCGTACGAGCAGTACTTC.

The chain carries TRBV4-3 and TRBJ1-6, with a possible D match to TRBD1 (6 bases). The CDR3 is made up of 14 amino acids. Germline V lookup: CDR1 LGHNA, CDR2 YSLEER. Trimming took 4 bases from V and 9 from J, leaving 13 bases between them. This CDR3 is CASSRGQLVSPLHF. The CDR3 DNA reads TGCGCCAGCAGCCGTGGACAGCTCGTTTCACCCCTCCACTTT.

This clone was found once. A junction boundary mismatches the germline segment, possibly from a read error. The V and J genes are TRBV4-1 and TRBJ1-1; 7 bases are a match to TRBD1. This CDR3 has 14 amino acids. Germline CDR1 and CDR2: MGHRA and YSYEKL. CDR3 residues: CASSKDRERTEAFF. CDR3 sequence (DNA): TGCGCCAGCAGCAAAGACAGGGAGCGGACTGAAGCTTTCTTT.

This clone appeared a few times. This chain connects TRBV11-2 to TRBJ2-3; no reliable D call. This CDR3 region has 14 residues. Per germline, CDR1 SGHAT and CDR2 FQNNGV. Trimming removed 10 bases from V and 0 bases from J, with 14 bases in between. In DNA, the CDR3 is TGTGCCACCCTCCAATCTTGGAGCACAGATACGCAGTATTTT. Translation: CATLQSWSTDTQYF.

This clone was recorded once. The chain joins TRBV19 to TRBJ1-5; 7 positions match TRBD1. V lost 5 bases and J lost 5; bases outside the gene matches: 3. CDR3 size: 13 residues. The germline V gene has CDR1 LNHDA and CDR2 SQIVND (reference sequence). The CDR3 DNA reads as TGTGCCAGTAGTGACAGGGTGGATCAGCCCCAGCATTTT. Its translation is CASSDRVDQPQHF.

This clone was counted between two and nine times. The genes are TRBV6-6 and TRBJ2-5; D might be TRBD1 or TRBD2, each matching 6 bases. Per the germline V gene, CDR1 is MNHNY and CDR2 is SVGAGI (reference sequence). This CDR3 has 13 residues. V lost 5 bases to trimming and J lost 8 bases, with 15 bases between them. CDR3 residues: CASSRKGGGTQYF. CDR3 DNA sequence: TGTGCCAGCAGTAGGAAGGGGGGCGGTACCCAGTACTTC.

The chain combines TRBV27 with TRBJ2-7; 13 bases agree with TRBD2. The CDR3 covers 18 residues. Germline CDR1 reads MNHEY; CDR2 reads SMNVEV (reference sequence). The trim removed 2 bases at V and 5 bases at J, leaving 12 bases unmatched. This CDR3 is CASSLRLWTSGSIHEQYF. CDR3 DNA sequence: TGTGCCAGCAGTTTAAGGCTTTGGACTAGCGGGAGTATTCACGAGCAGTACTTC.

V usage is TRBV3-1 (or the pseudogene TRBV3-2) and J usage is TRBJ2-7; 7 bases align to TRBD2. This CDR3 has 16 amino acids. With V trimmed by 4 bases and J by 3 bases, 12 bases remained unmatched. The germline V gene encodes CDR1 LGHDT and CDR2 YNNKEL (reference sequence). This CDR3 is CASSLRATAGSYEQYF. CDR3 DNA sequence: TGTGCCAGCAGCCTGAGGGCTACAGCGGGGAGCTACGAGCAGTACTTC.

The V call is TRBV6-5, the J call TRBJ2-1; D gene unclear. The CDR3 has 15 residues. Germline V gives CDR1 MNHEY, CDR2 SVGAGI. V lost 5 bases and J lost 0, with 11 bases in between. CDR3 DNA sequence: TGTGCCAGCAGTCGGGCCGAGAGCTCCTACAATGAGCAGTTCTTC. Translation: CASSRAESSYNEQFF.